Presented here are 28 T cell receptor beta chains from one specimen sequenced in a study of cytomegalovirus exposure and HLA in healthy donors. With 60 Vbeta and 13 Jbeta primers, the PCR was carried out. TCRdb keeps only in-frame clones here, not all; method: immunoSEQ multiplex PCR. This sample has some 95,000 clones, with less than 75% found just once. Sequencing used PBMCs. The origin of the receptors is a man under 40 in good health and CMV-seronegative.

This clone was seen a few times. The gene calls are TRBV28 and TRBJ1-5; D is perhaps TRBD1 (5 bases). CDR3 size: 12 residues. Germline values: CDR1 MDHEN, CDR2 SYDVKM. V was cut by 8 bases and J by 4 bases, with 9 bases left in between. CDR3 bases: TGTGCCAGCTTCAGACAGAATCAGCCCCAGCATTTT. It encodes CASFRQNQPQHF.

This chain joins TRBV19 and TRBJ2-7; D possibly corresponds to TRBD2 (6 bases). V was clipped by 4 bases and J by 6 bases, with 13 bases between them. The CDR3 is 13 amino acids. Germline CDR1 and CDR2: LNHDA and SQIVND (reference sequence). CDR3 region: CASSRLASGEQYF. The CDR3, as DNA: TGTGCCAGTAGTAGGCTAGCGTCGGGCGAGCAGTACTTC.

V and J are TRBV27 and TRBJ2-2; TRBD1 might be the D (5 bases). CDR3 size: 14 residues. The ends were cut back, 0 bases at V and 7 bases at J, with 9 bases in the middle. Germline CDR1 MNHEY, CDR2 SMNVEV (reference sequence). The CDR3 loop reads CASSLSAGYGELFF. CDR3 in DNA: TGTGCCAGCAGTTTATCGGCAGGGTACGGGGAGCTGTTTTTT.

Of note for this clone: One end of the junction fails to match germline, which may point to a read error. The chain joins TRBV6-4 to TRBJ2-3; the match to TRBD2 covers 11 bases. CDR3 length: 14 amino acids. Germline assignment: CDR1 MRHNA and CDR2 SNTAGT. CDR3 protein: CTSSGSGGADTQYF. The CDR3, as DNA: TGTACCAGCAGTGGTAGCGGGGGGGCAGATACGCAGTATTTT.

The CDR3 sequence: CASGTGTANTEAFF. CDR3 DNA sequence: TGTGCCAGTGGGACCGGGACAGCGAACACTGAAGCTTTCTTT. The chain recombines TRBV19 with TRBJ1-1; 7 bases are shared with TRBD1. V was pared by 8 bases and J by 1 base, with 7 bases of the junction left unmatched. The CDR3 consists of 14 residues. Per germline, CDR1 LNHDA and CDR2 SQIVND (reference sequence).

The chain joins TRBV14 to TRBJ1-1; D is possibly TRBD1 (6 bases). V lost 1 base and J 3 bases, leaving 12 bases between the germline ends. Germline CDR1 SGHDN, CDR2 FVKESK. This CDR3 region has 15 residues. CDR3 residues: CASSQVRGGYTEAFF. For the CDR3, the DNA is TGTGCCAGCAGCCAAGTTCGAGGGGGTTACACTGAAGCTTTCTTT.

A few counts support this clone. The chain combines TRBV6-1 with TRBJ2-7; D is possibly TRBD1 (5 bases). Per germline, CDR1 MNHNS and CDR2 SASEGT. V was clipped by 8 bases and J by 2 bases, with 13 bases between them. The CDR3 length is 13 residues. CDR3 DNA sequence: TGTGCCAGCGCCGCGACAGCGACCTACGAGCAGTACTTC. Its translation: CASAATATYEQYF.

This clone has only a few counts. The J gene is TRBJ1-2, the V gene TRBV19, with 7 bases matching TRBD1. The CDR3 runs 14 residues. Germline loops: CDR1 LNHDA, CDR2 SQIVND (reference sequence). The trim removed 5 bases at V and 4 bases at J, leaving 7 bases unmatched. The CDR3: CASSLPGTAYGYTF. DNA for the CDR3: TGTGCCAGTAGTTTACCCGGGACAGCCTATGGCTACACCTTC.

The J gene is TRBJ2-5, the V gene TRBV15, with 10 bases fitting TRBD2. The germline gives CDR1 LNHNV, CDR2 YYDKDF (reference sequence). Trimming cost V 2 bases and J 2 bases; bases outside gene matches: 11. This CDR3 comprises 18 residues. The CDR3 reads CATSRLGSGRAEQETQYF. For the CDR3, the DNA is TGTGCCACCAGCAGACTCGGGAGCGGGAGGGCCGAACAAGAGACCCAGTACTTC.

A few counts support this clone. CDR3 residues: CASRGTGHYGYTF. DNA for the CDR3: TGTGCCAGCAGGGGGACAGGTCATTATGGCTACACCTTC. The V call is TRBV6-1, the J call TRBJ1-2, with 8 bases that match TRBD1. Unmatched junction bases numbered 5, after V lost 6 bases and J lost 5 bases. Germline V lookup: CDR1 MNHNS, CDR2 SASEGT. The CDR3 totals 13 residues.

V is TRBV5-6 and J is TRBJ1-6; D possibly corresponds to TRBD1 (5 bases). The CDR3 loop spans 15 amino acids. CDR1 is SGHDT and CDR2 is YYEEEE in the germline V gene. V was cut by 0 bases and J by 8 bases, with 12 bases left in between. In DNA form, the CDR3 reads TGTGCCAGCAGCTTGGCGGGGGGAGCGGATTCACCCCTCCACTTT. It translates to CASSLAGGADSPLHF.

The rearrangement joins TRBV10-2 to TRBJ1-5; D is undetermined. CDR1 and CDR2 from the germline V gene are WSHSY and SAAADI. Trimming cost V 2 bases and J 0 bases, with 8 bases left between them. The CDR3 runs 15 residues. The CDR3, as DNA: TGCGCCAGCAGTGAGAGTCGGTATAGCAATCAGCCCCAGCATTTT. This codes for CASSESRYSNQPQHF.

The chain combines TRBV23-1 with TRBJ1-5; 9 bases agree with TRBD1. TRBV23-1 qualifies as an ORF whose function is uncertain. CDR3 length equals 16 residues. The V gene end was trimmed by 6 bases and the J gene end by 1 base; junction bases not matched to a gene: 7. The CDR3, as DNA: TGCGCCAGCAGGGAACAGGGGGCCTCGAGCAATCAGCCCCAGCATTTT. Translating it yields CASREQGASSNQPQHF.

This chain links TRBV6-5 with TRBJ2-7; TRBD1 agrees at 9 bases. V gave up 6 bases and J gave up 6 bases; unmatched junction bases: 12. Looked up from germline, CDR1 is MNHEY and CDR2 is SVGAGI. This CDR3 region has 15 residues. CDR3 sequence reads: CASRPPGTGSLEQYF. CDR3 nucleotides: TGTGCCAGCAGACCCCCTGGGACAGGGTCCCTCGAGCAGTACTTC.

V and J are TRBV27 and TRBJ1-1, with D unresolved. The CDR3 contains 13 residues. V was shortened by 2 bases and J by 3 bases, with 7 bases between the two germline ends. The germline V gene has CDR1 MNHEY and CDR2 SMNVEV (reference sequence). The CDR3 nucleotides read TGTGCCAGCAGTTTAGGGAGGGACACTGAAGCTTTCTTT. This encodes CASSLGRDTEAFF.

V is TRBV29-1 and J is TRBJ2-4, with D possibly TRBD2 on 5 matching bases. V lost 1 base, J lost 1 base, and 8 bases lay in between. CDR1 SQVTM and CDR2 ANQGSEA come from the germline V gene. CDR3 size: 14 residues. The CDR3 sequence: CSVEVRRAKNIQYF. CDR3 bases: TGCAGCGTTGAAGTCAGGAGGGCCAAAAACATTCAGTACTTC. The full variable domain, rest sourced from reference TRBV29-1 and TRBJ2-4, is SAVISQKPSRDICQRGTSLTIQCQVDSQVTMMFWYRQQPGQSLTLIATANQGSEATYESGFVIDKFPISRPNLTFSTLTVSNMSPEDSSIYLCSVEVRRAKNIQYFGAGTRLSVL.

The gene calls are TRBV29-1 and TRBJ1-1, with no clear D. Trimming removed 4 bases at V and 1 base at J, with 7 bases between. The CDR3 runs to 12 residues. Germline values: CDR1 SQVTM, CDR2 ANQGSEA. The CDR3 loop reads CSVVASNTEAFF. The CDR3 coding sequence is TGCAGCGTTGTAGCTTCGAACACTGAAGCTTTCTTT.

V gene TRBV30 combines with J gene TRBJ2-7; D unclear. Germline V gene lookup returns CDR1 GTSNPN and CDR2 SVGIG (reference sequence). The length of the CDR3 is 13 residues. Trimming removed 3 bases from V and 0 bases from J, with 9 bases in between. The CDR3 sequence is CAWSRLSSYEQYF. The CDR3 DNA reads TGTGCCTGGAGCAGGCTGAGCTCCTACGAGCAGTACTTC. Full variable domain (rest looked up from reference TRBV30 and TRBJ2-7): SQTIHQWPATLVQPVGSPLSLECTVEGTSNPNLYWYRQAAGRGLQLLFYSVGIGQISSEVPQNLSASRPQDRQFILSSKKLLLSDSGFYLCAWSRLSSYEQYFGPGTRLTVT.

This chain joins TRBV7-9 and TRBJ1-4, with D possibly TRBD1 on 5 matching bases. Germline V gene sequence: CDR1 SEHNR, CDR2 FQNEAQ (reference sequence). The V gene lost 5 bases and the J gene lost 8 bases, with 18 bases spanning the gap. The CDR3 runs 15 residues. Written as DNA, the CDR3 is TGTGCCAGCAGCGAGTCCTTGGGGCTTAGGGAAAAACTGTTTTTT. Its translation is CASSESLGLREKLFF.

A few counts support this clone. The chain uses TRBV30 and TRBJ1-1, with a weak D call TRBD1 (5 bases). Germline-derived CDR1 and CDR2 are GTSNPN and SVGIG (reference sequence). Trimming pared 3 bases from V and 6 bases from J, leaving 11 bases between. CDR3 length: 12 amino acids. Written as DNA, the CDR3 is TGTGCCTGGAGCCAAGGAGGGGCTGAAGCTTTCTTT. Translated: CAWSQGGAEAFF.

This clone showed up just once. The chain employs TRBV30 and TRBJ1-1, with TRBD1 matching 7 bases. Looked up from germline, CDR1 is GTSNPN and CDR2 is SVGIG (reference sequence). The ends lost 0 bases at V and 5 bases at J; junction bases unmatched: 15. The CDR3 extends over 17 amino acids. CDR3: CAWSVQGVTSRSTEAFF. CDR3 sequence (DNA): TGTGCCTGGAGTGTGCAGGGGGTCACCTCGAGATCTACTGAAGCTTTCTTT.

The chain couples TRBV6-1 to TRBJ1-3; TRBD1 matches 7 bases. Losses at the gene ends were 7 bases for V and 2 bases for J; bases not matched to a gene: 5. This CDR3 contains 14 residues. Germline V gene lookup returns CDR1 MNHNS and CDR2 SASEGT. The CDR3, as DNA: TGTGCCAGCAATACACAGGGGCCTGGAAACACCATATATTTT. This gives the protein CASNTQGPGNTIYF.

With respect to this clone: The CDR3 does not end in the conserved phenylalanine or tryptophan, so this is likely a read error. V gene TRBV19 combines with J gene TRBJ2-7, with 7 nucleotides matching TRBD1. Germline assignment: CDR1 LNHDA and CDR2 SQIVND (reference sequence). The CDR3 is 14 residues long. V was clipped by 4 bases and J by 3 bases; unmatched bases: 6. The CDR3 is CASSTLGQHYEQYL. The CDR3 nucleotides read TGTGCCAGTAGTACCCTGGGACAGCACTACGAGCAGTACCTC.

This chain connects TRBV15 to TRBJ1-1, with D tentatively TRBD1 (6 bases). The CDR3 has 14 residues. The germline V gene encodes CDR1 LNHNV and CDR2 YYDKDF (reference sequence). V lost 2 bases and J lost 9, with 16 bases in between. Here the CDR3 DNA reads TGTGCCACCAGCAGACCCGGGACATCTCCTAAAGCTTTCTTT. It is translated as CATSRPGTSPKAFF.

This sequence joins TRBV7-6 and TRBJ1-1; 8 positions agree with TRBD1. The CDR3 sequence is 14 residues long. Germline V lookup: CDR1 SGHVS, CDR2 FNYEAQ. V lost 1 base to trimming and J lost 4 bases; unmatched junction nucleotides: 2. The CDR3 DNA reads TGTGCCAGCAGCTTAGAGACAGGGGTCACTGAAGCTTTCTTT. This codes for CASSLETGVTEAFF.

A few counts support this clone. V and J are TRBV7-2 and TRBJ2-1; 8 nucleotides align to TRBD1. CDR3 length equals 16 residues. Germline V gene lookup returns CDR1 SGHTA and CDR2 FQGNSA. The ends lost 1 base at V and 7 bases at J; junction bases unmatched: 9. The CDR3 loop reads CASSLVYRTGRNEQFF. The CDR3 DNA reads as TGTGCCAGCAGCTTAGTTTATAGGACAGGGAGGAATGAGCAGTTCTTC.

The chain joins TRBV7-9 to TRBJ1-1, with D possibly being TRBD1 (5 bases). CDR1 and CDR2 (germline): SEHNR, FQNEAQ (reference sequence). V was clipped by 5 bases and J by 0 bases, with 13 bases between them. The length of the CDR3 is 15 residues. The CDR3 here is CASSHRQTMNTEAFF. The CDR3 region has the DNA TGTGCCAGCAGCCATCGACAGACAATGAACACTGAAGCTTTCTTT.

This rearrangement joins TRBV6-5 to TRBJ1-5; 8 positions match TRBD1. Germline V lookup: CDR1 MNHEY, CDR2 SVGAGI. With V trimmed by 3 bases and J by 6 bases, 4 bases remained unmatched. The CDR3 covers 14 residues. CDR3 sequence (DNA): TGTGCCAGCAGTTATTCAGGGGGCGGTCAGCCCCAGCATTTT. Its protein product is CASSYSGGGQPQHF.